This TCR beta chain is from a study of blood T cell repertoires in COVID-19. At the level of the study: The origin of the acute and convalescent COVID-19 samples was the United States, Italy and Spain. PBMCs, B-cell-depleted T cells, or T cells were the source of the cDNA or gDNA that made up the material.

The germline CDR1 and CDR2 sequences are LGHNA and YSLEER. Trimming left V 3 bases short and J 0 bases short, with 9 bases between. This CDR3 has 15 amino acids. In the source study's methods: For nucleated cells, counts were estimated from reference gene primer amplification. The repertoire was sequenced with immunoSEQ multiplex PCR; TCRdb's copy has only in-frame clones and lacks some. The DNA was the basis for D and trimming; V, J and clone size are from that table. The data hold roughly 80,000 clones, with roughly 82% observed a single time. The source is a man between 50 and 59 years old with acute or convalescent COVID-19. This chain links TRBV4-3 with TRBJ2-1; possible D gene TRBD2, 5 bases. Material for sequencing was peripheral blood. CDR3 sequence: CASSHVGSSYNEQFF. The CDR3 coding sequence is TGCGCCAGCAGCCACGTGGGGAGCTCCTACAATGAGCAGTTCTTC.